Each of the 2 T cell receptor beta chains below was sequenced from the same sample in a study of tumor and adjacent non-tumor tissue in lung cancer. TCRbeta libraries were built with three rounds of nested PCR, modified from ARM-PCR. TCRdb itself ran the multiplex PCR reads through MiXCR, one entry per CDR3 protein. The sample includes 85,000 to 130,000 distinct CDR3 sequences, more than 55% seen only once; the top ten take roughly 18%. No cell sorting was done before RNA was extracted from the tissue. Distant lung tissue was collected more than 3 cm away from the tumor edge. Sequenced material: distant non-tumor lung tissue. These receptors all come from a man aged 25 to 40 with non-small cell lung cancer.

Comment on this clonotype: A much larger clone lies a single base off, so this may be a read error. Here the CDR3 DNA reads TGTGCCAGCAGTATCTACTACGAGCAGTACTTC. Residues: CASSIYYEQYF. This chain joins TRBV6-1 and TRBJ2-7; D not resolved. This CDR3 comprises 11 residues. CDR1 and CDR2 (germline): MNHNS, SASEGT. With 5 bases removed from V and 3 bases from J, the gap between germline ends came to 5 bases.

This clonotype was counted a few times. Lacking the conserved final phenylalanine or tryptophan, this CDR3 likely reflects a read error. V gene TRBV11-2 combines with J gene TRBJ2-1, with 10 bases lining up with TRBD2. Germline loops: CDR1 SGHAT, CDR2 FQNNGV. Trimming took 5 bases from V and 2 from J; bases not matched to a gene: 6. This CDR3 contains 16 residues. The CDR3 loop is CASSDLAGEPYNEQFS. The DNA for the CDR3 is TGTGCCAGCAGCGATCTAGCGGGGGAACCCTACAATGAGCAGTTCTCC.